Included here is one T cell receptor beta chain sequence, with context. Its antigen remains unknown. This specimen belongs to a study of T cells expressing NK-cell markers. Findings and limits, study-wide: The study found dominant NKG2C+ clonotypes at about 1.0-7.0% of CD8+ T cells in six donors.

TCRdb reworked the 5' RACE reads into one entry per CDR3 protein, no DNA. The sample holds approximately 170,000 distinct CDR3 sequences. This CDR3 has 15 residues. Germline assignment: CDR1 SGHVS and CDR2 FQNEAQ. This chain uses TRBV7-8 with TRBJ1-2. Input material: blood T cells: a sorted CD56 or NKG2C T cell subset, CD4+ or CD8+ T cells, or bulk PBMC T cells (not recorded which). This clonotype was sampled from a man aged 18-75 years in good health. The CDR3 protein is CASSFSYQDGHGYTF.